The 30 T cell receptor beta chains listed next were all sequenced from one sample in a study of post-analysis software for immune sequencing data. Study-wide findings and caveats: The study found TRBV5-6, TRBV5-1 and TRBV20-1 among several TRBV segments more frequent in patients than controls.

No antigen is known for these receptors. cDNA libraries of TCR beta carried unique molecular identifiers. From the PCR reads, TCRdb called clonotypes with MiXCR, one entry per CDR3 protein. Of 180,000 or so distinct CDR3 sequences in the sample, over 25% were seen once. Sequenced sample: blood. The receptors originated from a girl aged 2 to 17 with multiple sclerosis.

This rearrangement joins TRBV20-1 to TRBJ2-1; D is uncertain. Germline V gene sequence: CDR1 DFQATT, CDR2 SNEGSKA (reference sequence). The CDR3 is 13 amino acids. V dropped 2 bases and J dropped 3 bases, with 8 bases sitting between them. In nucleotides, the CDR3 is TGCAGTGCTAGACCCACAAACTACAATGAGCAGTTCTTC. Amino acid sequence: CSARPTNYNEQFF.

This chain joins TRBV30 and TRBJ2-1, with 11 bases matching TRBD2. V gave up 5 bases and J gave up 4 bases; unmatched junction bases: 7. The CDR3 sequence is 15 residues long. CDR1 is GTSNPN, CDR2 SVGIG, per germline (reference sequence). CDR3 in amino acids: CAWEIGTSGYNEQFF. The DNA of the CDR3 is TGTGCCTGGGAGATAGGGACTAGCGGTTACAATGAGCAGTTCTTC.

Many counts were recorded for this clonotype. The chain uses TRBV7-9 and TRBJ1-2; perhaps TRBD1 as D (6 bases). Trimming cost V 5 bases and J 2 bases, with 15 bases left between them. Germline V gene sequence: CDR1 SEHNR, CDR2 FQNEAQ (reference sequence). The CDR3 is 15 residues long. Here the CDR3 reads CASSTNRVKNYGYTF. The CDR3 DNA reads as TGTGCCAGCAGCACAAACAGGGTAAAAAACTATGGCTACACCTTC.

A note on this clonotype: Given a much more abundant clone one base away, this may be a read error. The chain joins TRBV6-6 to TRBJ2-7; a possible D gene is TRBD1 (5 bases). Germline lookup yields CDR1 MNHNY and CDR2 SVGAGI (reference sequence). This CDR3 is 13 amino acids long. V was trimmed by 8 bases and J by 3 bases, leaving 14 bases between them. The CDR3 coding sequence is TGTGCCAGCGGTCGAGACAGCCACTACGAGCAGTACTTC. Its translation is CASGRDSHYEQYF.

The chain combines TRBV29-1 with TRBJ2-3; tentative D call: TRBD2 (5 bases). Germline assignment: CDR1 SQVTM and CDR2 ANQGSEA. Trimming left V 5 bases short and J 3 bases short, with 18 bases between. This CDR3 region has 15 residues. This CDR3 is CSVPEGGLSTDTQYF. In DNA, the CDR3 is TGCAGCGTTCCTGAGGGCGGGCTTTCAACAGATACGCAGTATTTT.

The chain recombines TRBV6-6 with TRBJ2-2, with unresolved D. The CDR3 spans 15 residues. V lost 8 bases and J lost 0, with 13 bases in between. Germline CDR1 reads MNHNY; CDR2 reads SVGAGI (reference sequence). This CDR3 is CASLGPTANTGELFF. The CDR3 nucleotides read TGTGCCAGCCTAGGACCGACGGCGAACACCGGGGAGCTGTTTTTT.

The V and J genes are TRBV7-2 and TRBJ2-7; possible D gene TRBD1, 5 bases. Germline lookup yields CDR1 SGHTA and CDR2 FQGNSA. V lost 4 bases and J lost 5, with 12 bases in between. CDR3 length: 13 residues. Written as DNA, the CDR3 is TGTGCCAGCAGCTGGTCGCCCAGGGACGAGCAGTACTTC. It specifies CASSWSPRDEQYF.

The chain employs TRBV5-6 and TRBJ1-1; a weak D match, TRBD1 (5 bases). Germline assignment: CDR1 SGHDT and CDR2 YYEEEE. The CDR3 contains 13 residues. Deletions cut 1 base from V and 3 bases from J, with 7 bases between. The CDR3 sequence: CASSLWGDTEAFF. CDR3 DNA sequence: TGTGCCAGCAGCTTGTGGGGCGACACTGAAGCTTTCTTT.

With respect to this clonotype: A much bigger clone sits one base away, suggesting this may be a read error. The chain has TRBV20-1 and TRBJ2-1; 8 positions agree with TRBD2. The end of the DNA fits TRBJ2-7 better, so the J call may be wrong. The CDR3 runs 16 residues. Germline V CDR1 and CDR2: DFQATT, SNEGSKA (reference sequence). CDR3: CSARDHGGASYNEQYF. The CDR3 nucleotides read TGCAGTGCTAGAGATCACGGGGGGGCGTCTTACAATGAGCAGTACTTC.

This clonotype appeared many times. The chain recombines TRBV28 with TRBJ2-7; 9 bases agree with TRBD1. CDR3 length equals 13 residues. Germline loops: CDR1 MDHEN, CDR2 SYDVKM. The V segment lost 7 bases and the J segment 3 bases; nucleotides outside the gene matches: 4. CDR3 bases: TGTGCCAGCACCCCGGGACAGGGCTACGAGCAGTACTTC. Its translation is CASTPGQGYEQYF.

The chain couples TRBV7-8 to TRBJ1-4; D perhaps matches TRBD1 (5 bases). This CDR3 has 15 amino acids. Deletions cut 4 bases from V and 8 bases from J, with 17 bases between. Germline CDR1 and CDR2: SGHVS and FQNEAQ. The CDR3 DNA sequence: TGTGCCAGCAGCTCCCAGGGTTACCAACGCGAAAAACTGTTTTTT. This gives the protein CASSSQGYQREKLFF.

On this clonotype: A single base separates this from a much larger clone, so it may be a read error. This rearrangement joins TRBV24-1 to TRBJ2-7; D remains unclear. Germline V gene sequence: CDR1 KGHDR, CDR2 SFDVKD. CDR3 length: 13 residues. Trimming removed 4 bases at V and 7 bases at J, with 13 bases between. CDR3 protein: CATSEAAYNEQYF. As DNA, the CDR3 is TGTGCCACCAGTGAGGCCGCCTACAATGAGCAGTACTTC.

This chain joins TRBV21-1 and TRBJ2-2; the table assigns TRBD1, which was not confirmed against the DNA. TRBV21-1 is deemed a pseudogene. The CDR3 totals 17 residues. CDR3 sequence reads: CASSKGGASKNTGELFF. CDR3 coding DNA: TGTGCCAGCAGCAAAGGGGGGGCGAGTAAGAACACCGGGGAGCTGTTTTTT.

This chain links TRBV7-9 with TRBJ2-7; D is uncertain. CDR3 length: 15 amino acids. Per germline, CDR1 SEHNR and CDR2 FQNEAQ (reference sequence). V lost 10 bases and J lost 0, with 19 bases in between. The DNA for the CDR3 is TGTGCCATCAGTGAAGAGGCGGAGAGCTCCTACGAGCAGTACTTC. This translates into CAISEEAESSYEQYF.

This clonotype was detected ten times or more. The chain has TRBV7-2 and TRBJ2-5; TRBD2 aligns across 7 bases. Germline loops: CDR1 SGHTA, CDR2 FQGNSA. The V segment lost 2 bases and the J segment 13 bases; nucleotides outside the gene matches: 10. This CDR3 comprises 13 residues. The CDR3 protein is CASSLILAGEGYF. CDR3 bases: TGTGCCAGCAGCTTAATACTAGCCGGGGAGGGGTACTTC.

There are many counts of this clonotype. CDR3 amino acids: CASSTGLAGVETQYF. For the CDR3, the DNA is TGTGCCAGCAGTACGGGACTAGCGGGAGTAGAGACCCAGTACTTC. V and J are TRBV6-5 and TRBJ2-5; 14 bases align to TRBD2. The CDR3 has 15 residues. V shed 5 bases, J shed 4 bases, and the junction held 3 bases outside the gene matches. Germline V gene lookup returns CDR1 MNHEY and CDR2 SVGAGI.

Comment on this clonotype: A read error may produce the germline difference seen at one junction end. V and J are TRBV28 and TRBJ2-3, with TRBD2 matching 7 bases. CDR3 length: 17 residues. From germline, CDR1 is MDHEN and CDR2 SYDVKM. The CDR3 here is CVSSLLREHELSDTQYF. DNA for the CDR3: TGTGTCAGCAGTTTATTGCGGGAGCACGAATTATCAGATACGCAGTATTTT.

This clonotype showed up just a few times. As DNA, the CDR3 is TGCGCCAGCAGTGAGTCAGGGACTGAAGCTTTCTTT. Translation: CASSESGTEAFF. The chain employs TRBV10-2 and TRBJ1-1; D gene unclear. Trimming left V 0 bases short and J 5 bases short, with 4 bases between. The CDR3 spans 12 residues. In germline, CDR1 is WSHSY, CDR2 SAAADI.

The chain is built from TRBV5-1 and TRBJ1-5, with D perhaps matching TRBD1 (5 bases). Trimming pared 0 bases from V and 8 bases from J, leaving 12 bases between. Germline V gene lookup returns CDR1 SGHRS and CDR2 YFSETQ. The CDR3 totals 14 residues. The CDR3 DNA sequence: TGCGCCAGCAGCTTGGGCCAGGGCGAAGAGCCCCAGCATTTT. Translation gives CASSLGQGEEPQHF.

This chain joins TRBV2 and TRBJ2-1; D may be TRBD2 (6 bases). The CDR3 loop spans 14 amino acids. Germline values: CDR1 SNHLY, CDR2 FYNNEI. Trimming removed 10 bases from V and 6 bases from J, with 19 bases in between. The CDR3: CANRGRRDLNEQFF. CDR3 nucleotide sequence: TGTGCCAACCGGGGACGGAGGGACCTCAATGAGCAGTTCTTC.

This clonotype has only a few counts. V is TRBV2 and J is TRBJ2-3; D is undetermined. CDR1 is SNHLY, CDR2 FYNNEI, per germline. The CDR3 is 13 amino acids. Trimming took off 6 bases at V and 3 bases at J, with 10 bases between the two ends. The CDR3 loop reads CASRADGTDTQYF. CDR3 sequence (DNA): TGTGCCAGCAGGGCAGATGGGACAGATACGCAGTATTTT.

As concerns this clonotype: This may arise from a read error, as a much more abundant clone is one base away. The J gene is TRBJ2-1, the V gene TRBV2; 10 bases map to TRBD2. Gene TRBJ2-7 matches the end of the DNA better, so the J call may be wrong. The CDR3 runs 14 residues. Germline CDR1 SNHLY, CDR2 FYNNEI. This chain's CDR3 is CASTGTSVYNEQYF. The CDR3, as DNA: TGTGCCAGCACTGGGACTAGCGTGTACAATGAGCAGTACTTC.

The chain links TRBV12-3 or TRBV12-4 to TRBJ2-2; D is possibly TRBD2 (6 bases). Trimming shortened V by 8 bases and J by 2 bases, and 12 bases separated the two germline ends. The CDR3 extends over 14 amino acids. This CDR3 is CASQPAGNTGELFF. In DNA, the CDR3 is TGTGCCAGCCAACCCGCGGGAAACACCGGGGAGCTGTTTTTT.

This clonotype was counted only a few times. The J gene is TRBJ2-2, the V gene TRBV7-9; D not certain. The germline V and J ends were trimmed by 5 bases and 4 bases, with 17 bases remaining between them. Germline CDR1 and CDR2: SEHNR and FQNEAQ (reference sequence). The CDR3 contains 16 residues. CDR3 sequence reads: CASSPPKGSGTGELFF. DNA of the CDR3: TGTGCCAGCAGCCCCCCTAAAGGGTCGGGCACCGGGGAGCTGTTTTTT.

The V and J genes are TRBV14 and TRBJ2-7; 7 nucleotides agree with TRBD1. The DNA end is more similar to TRBJ2-5, so the J call may be wrong. Germline lookup yields CDR1 SGHDN and CDR2 FVKESK. The CDR3 totals 20 residues. CDR3 coding DNA: TGTGCCAGCAGCCAAGTCGGGGCGGCGTGGCTCAACAGGGGTAAGAAGACCCAGTACTTC. It codes for CASSQVGAAWLNRGKKTQYF.

This chain connects TRBV27 to TRBJ1-6, with D possibly matching TRBD1 (5 bases). Per the germline V gene, CDR1 is MNHEY and CDR2 is SMNVEV (reference sequence). The CDR3 is 15 amino acids. Trimming pared 4 bases from V and 8 bases from J, leaving 15 bases between. The CDR3 here is CASSSIGGSDSPLHF. The CDR3 bases are TGTGCCAGCAGTTCAATTGGGGGGTCGGATTCACCCCTCCACTTT.

There are a few counts of this clonotype. The chain couples TRBV18 to TRBJ1-5, with D perhaps TRBD1 (5 bases). Trimming shortened V by 2 bases and J by 0 bases, and 14 bases separated the two germline ends. The CDR3 is 17 amino acids. Germline CDR1 is KGHSH and CDR2 is LQKENI. The CDR3 here is CASSPVGRAYSNQPQHF. DNA for the CDR3: TGTGCCAGCTCACCAGTCGGCAGGGCCTATAGCAATCAGCCCCAGCATTTT. The full variable domain, in which reference TRBV18 and TRBJ1-5 provide the parts outside the CDR3, is NAGVMQNPRHLVRRRGQEARLRCSPMKGHSHVYWYRQLPEEGLKFMVYLQKENIIDESGMPKERFSAEFPKEGPSILRIQQVVRGDSAAYFCASSPVGRAYSNQPQHFGDGTRLSIL.

The genes are TRBV29-1 and TRBJ2-5; 8 nucleotides match TRBD1. CDR3 size: 12 residues. With V trimmed by 4 bases and J by 6 bases, 4 bases remained unmatched. Germline CDR1 is SQVTM and CDR2 is ANQGSEA. The CDR3 is CSVGRGRKTQYF. In DNA, the CDR3 is TGCAGCGTTGGCAGGGGGCGGAAGACCCAGTACTTC. Looking up the rest from reference TRBV29-1 and TRBJ2-5 gives the full variable domain: SAVISQKPSRDICQRGTSLTIQCQVDSQVTMMFWYRQQPGQSLTLIATANQGSEATYESGFVIDKFPISRPNLTFSTLTVSNMSPEDSSIYLCSVGRGRKTQYFGPGTRLLVL.

This clonotype was detected only a few times. This chain uses TRBV2 with TRBJ1-6; D possibly corresponds to TRBD1 (6 bases). The CDR3 has 14 residues. Germline V gene lookup returns CDR1 SNHLY and CDR2 FYNNEI. V lost 3 bases and J 10 bases, leaving 13 bases between the germline ends. CDR3 loop: CASSEAQGLSPLHF. DNA of the CDR3: TGTGCCAGCAGTGAGGCACAGGGATTGTCACCCCTCCACTTT.

This clonotype was recorded at least ten times. The chain couples TRBV6-2 or TRBV6-3 to TRBJ2-7; D is uncertain. Looked up from germline, CDR1 is MNHEY and CDR2 is SVGEGT. V dropped 6 bases and J dropped 0 bases, with 6 bases sitting between them. The CDR3 consists of 12 residues. The CDR3 region has the DNA TGTGCCAGCAGGAGGAGCTCCTACGAGCAGTACTTC. As protein: CASRRSSYEQYF.